Below, 18 T cell receptor beta chains from the same sample are listed, as sequenced in a study of T cell responses to AZD1222 COVID-19 vaccine. This table comes from immunoSEQ multiplex PCR, and its TCRdb copy is limited to in-frame clones, with some not included. In the table there are roughly 140,000 clones, roughly 92% of which are singletons. Sequenced material: peripheral blood, taken 28 days after the second AZD1222 dose. Every receptor here comes from an adult who received the AZD1222 COVID-19 vaccine.

This clone was seen a single time. This chain joins TRBV7-9 and TRBJ1-1; D possibly corresponds to TRBD1 (6 bases). The CDR3 is made up of 14 amino acids. Germline values: CDR1 SEHNR, CDR2 FQNEAQ (reference sequence). Trimming left V 2 bases short and J 2 bases short, with 9 bases between. CDR3 sequence reads: CASSLPGANTEAFF. CDR3 bases: TGTGCCAGCAGCTTACCGGGGGCAAACACTGAAGCTTTCTTT. Full variable domain (rest looked up from reference TRBV7-9 and TRBJ1-1): DTGVSQNPRHKITKRGQNVTFRCDPISEHNRLYWYRQTLGQGPEFLTYFQNEAQLEKSRLLSDRFSAERPKGSFSTLEIQRTEQGDSAMYLCASSLPGANTEAFFGQGTRLTVV.

The chain recombines TRBV19 with TRBJ1-2; maybe TRBD1 (6 bases). CDR3 size: 15 residues. V was shortened by 2 bases and J by 0 bases, with 10 bases between the two germline ends. Germline CDR1 LNHDA, CDR2 SQIVND (reference sequence). CDR3 DNA: TGTGCCAGTAGTATAACAGGGCCAGCTAACTATGGCTACACCTTC. It encodes CASSITGPANYGYTF. The full variable domain, rest sourced from reference TRBV19 and TRBJ1-2, is DGGITQSPKYLFRKEGQNVTLSCEQNLNHDAMYWYRQDPGQGLRLIYYSQIVNDFQKGDIAEGYSVSREKKESFPLTVTSAQKNPTAFYLCASSITGPANYGYTFGSGTRLTVV.

This chain uses TRBV19 with TRBJ1-2; 8 nucleotides match TRBD1. Germline loops: CDR1 LNHDA, CDR2 SQIVND (reference sequence). V trimming: 4 bases; J trimming: 7 bases; junction bases outside the gene matches: 14. This CDR3 spans 16 amino acids. The CDR3 DNA reads TGTGCCAGTAGTACCGCTTCGGACAGGGTAATCTTTGGCTACACCTTC. It translates to CASSTASDRVIFGYTF.

The chain has TRBV5-8 and TRBJ2-7; D perhaps matches TRBD1 (5 bases). Trimming pared 0 bases from V and 0 bases from J, leaving 7 bases between. This CDR3 comprises 14 residues. Per germline, CDR1 SGHTS and CDR2 YDEGEE. CDR3 nucleotides: TGTGCCAGCAGCTTGGGGACAAACTCCTACGAGCAGTACTTC. Translating gives CASSLGTNSYEQYF.

On this clone: The junction differs from germline at one of its ends, possibly a read error. The rearrangement joins TRBV18 to TRBJ1-2; D uncertain. Germline lookup yields CDR1 KGHSH and CDR2 LQKENI. This CDR3 is built from 15 residues. DNA of the CDR3: TGTGCCAGCTCACCAAAGGAAGGTTCCAACTCTGGCTACACCTTC. Its translation is CASSPKEGSNSGYTF.

This sequence joins TRBV5-5 and TRBJ1-2; 9 bases align to TRBD1. The germline V gene has CDR1 SGHKS and CDR2 YYEKEE (reference sequence). The CDR3 spans 15 residues. Trimming removed 2 bases from V and 2 bases from J; junction bases left unmatched: 4. For the CDR3, the DNA is TGTGCCAGCAGCTTTTTGACAGGGGGGAACTATGGCTACACCTTC. Its protein is CASSFLTGGNYGYTF.

The V and J genes are TRBV6-2 or TRBV6-3 and TRBJ1-2; 12 bases are shared with TRBD1. V gave up 6 bases and J gave up 4 bases; unmatched junction bases: 15. Germline CDR1 MNHEY, CDR2 SVGEGT. CDR3 length equals 18 residues. The CDR3 spells CASSRSPGQGASGYGYTF. CDR3 in DNA: TGTGCCAGCAGCCGTTCTCCGGGACAGGGGGCGTCCGGCTATGGCTACACCTTC.

The chain recombines TRBV5-1 with TRBJ2-5; D gene ambiguous. With 2 bases removed from V and 1 base from J, the gap between germline ends came to 15 bases. The CDR3 totals 16 residues. Germline values: CDR1 SGHRS, CDR2 YFSETQ. The CDR3 DNA sequence: TGCGCCAGCAGCTTACAATTTTCGGCTGTCCAAGAGACCCAGTACTTC. This translates into CASSLQFSAVQETQYF.

The gene calls are TRBV28 and TRBJ2-1, with a tentative D call TRBD1 (6 bases). Trimming cost V 3 bases and J 10 bases, with 19 bases left between them. The CDR3 spans 15 residues. Germline V gene lookup returns CDR1 MDHEN and CDR2 SYDVKM. The CDR3 sequence is CASSLDGRTVREQFF. The DNA for the CDR3 is TGTGCCAGCAGTTTGGACGGCCGGACAGTTAGAGAGCAGTTCTTC.

This clone came up once. The chain combines TRBV6-5 with TRBJ1-5; no reliable D call. The CDR3 sequence is 13 residues long. Per the germline V gene, CDR1 is MNHEY and CDR2 is SVGAGI. V was cut by 6 bases and J by 4 bases, with 10 bases left in between. The CDR3 here is CASSSGVNQPQHF. Here the CDR3 DNA reads TGTGCCAGCAGCTCGGGAGTGAATCAGCCCCAGCATTTT.

This clone was counted between two and nine times. J is TRBJ2-1 and V is TRBV6-2 or TRBV6-3; tentative D call: TRBD2 (6 bases). The length of the CDR3 is 15 residues. Germline CDR1 reads MNHEY; CDR2 reads SVGEGT. V lost 0 bases and J lost 4, with 10 bases in between. The CDR3 sequence is CASSYSGRGYNEQFF. In nucleotides, the CDR3 is TGTGCCAGCAGTTACTCCGGGAGAGGGTACAATGAGCAGTTCTTC.

J is TRBJ1-1 and V is TRBV7-2; D gene unclear. V lost 0 bases to trimming and J lost 1 base, with 9 bases between them. Germline V gene data show CDR1 as SGHTA and CDR2 as FQGNSA. The CDR3 length is 15 residues. This CDR3 is CASSLARGKNTEAFF. For the CDR3, the DNA is TGTGCCAGCAGCTTAGCGAGAGGGAAGAACACTGAAGCTTTCTTT.

This rearrangement joins TRBV15 to TRBJ1-2; TRBD1 aligns across 12 bases. The CDR3 spans 16 residues. Germline loops: CDR1 LNHNV, CDR2 YYDKDF (reference sequence). V lost 1 base and J lost 2; bases outside the gene matches: 2. CDR3 nucleotide sequence: TGTGCCACCAGCAGAGCGGGACAGGGGGCAAACTATGGCTACACCTTC. Amino acid sequence: CATSRAGQGANYGYTF.

This clone was seen a single time. The rearrangement uses TRBV10-3 and TRBJ1-1; D remains ambiguous. Germline V gene lookup returns CDR1 ENHRY and CDR2 SYGVKD. The CDR3 is 14 residues long. V was trimmed by 2 bases and J by 0 bases, leaving 7 bases between them. The CDR3 DNA is TGTGCCATCAGTGAGGACTCCATGAACACTGAAGCTTTCTTT. As protein: CAISEDSMNTEAFF.

V gene TRBV12-3 or TRBV12-4 combines with J gene TRBJ1-1; D unresolved. The CDR3 has 13 amino acids. The V gene lost 2 bases and the J gene lost 4 bases, with 8 bases spanning the gap. The DNA for the CDR3 is TGTGCCAGCAGTTTAAATAGGGCCACTGAAGCTTTCTTT. Amino acid sequence: CASSLNRATEAFF.

J is TRBJ1-3 and V is TRBV30; the D gene is possibly TRBD1 (5 bases). This CDR3 has 18 amino acids. Trimming shortened V by 3 bases and J by 0 bases, and 21 bases separated the two germline ends. Germline loops: CDR1 GTSNPN, CDR2 SVGIG (reference sequence). This CDR3 is CAWRPWYQGRDSGNTIYF. The CDR3, as DNA: TGTGCCTGGAGGCCTTGGTACCAGGGCAGGGACTCTGGAAACACCATATATTTT.

This chain links TRBV27 with TRBJ1-2; D call uncertain. V lost 2 bases and J lost 0, with 4 bases in between. CDR1 and CDR2 (germline): MNHEY, SMNVEV (reference sequence). CDR3 length: 13 amino acids. This CDR3 reads CASSLRANYGYTF. CDR3 in DNA: TGTGCCAGCAGTTTAAGAGCTAACTATGGCTACACCTTC.

The J gene is TRBJ2-5, the V gene TRBV7-2, with D perhaps matching TRBD1 or TRBD2 (5 bases each). The V gene lost 5 bases and the J gene lost 4 bases, with 17 bases spanning the gap. Germline-derived CDR1 and CDR2 are SGHTA and FQGNSA. The CDR3 consists of 15 residues. CDR3 DNA sequence: TGTGCCAGCAGCGGATACCCCCCGGGACGAGAGACCCAGTACTTC. Protein sequence: CASSGYPPGRETQYF.